These T cell receptor beta chains were read from a single sample in a study of blood T cells in healthy people across ages. TCRdb re-called the 5' RACE reads through MiXCR, storing one row per CDR3 protein. Of roughly 1,700,000 distinct CDR3 sequences detected, roughly 30% appear once; the ten largest clones hold roughly 8%. Sequenced material: blood. Receptors were obtained from a woman aged 30 to 39 in good health. CDR3s include the opening cysteine and the closing phenylalanine or tryptophan. The D gene is left open where the match is weak. Part of the rows lack a size; the others show once, few, many or a class for expanded clones.

V: TRBV7-2
size: many
D: -
J: TRBJ1-2
CDR3: CASSQVTNGYTF
DNA: TGTGCCAGCAGCCAGGTTACAAATGGCTACACCTTC

V: TRBV2
size: -
D: TRBD1
J: TRBJ2-3
CDR3: CASSEGTGGDTDTQYF
DNA: TGTGCCAGCAGTGAGGGGACAGGGGGGGACACAGATACGCAGTATTTT

V: TRBV20-1
size: -
D: TRBD2
J: TRBJ2-3
CDR3: CSASLAGGFPDTQYF
DNA: TGCAGTGCTAGTCTAGCGGGGGGGTTTCCAGATACGCAGTATTTT

V: TRBV5-1
size: -
D: TRBD2
J: TRBJ2-1
CDR3: CASTDVAGGSNEQFF
DNA: TGCGCCAGCACCGACGTAGCGGGAGGGAGCAATGAGCAGTTCTTC

V: TRBV5-6
size: -
D: -
J: TRBJ2-5
CDR3: CASSWEGTQYF
DNA: TGTGCCAGCAGCTGGGAAGGGACCCAGTACTTC

V: TRBV5-1
size: -
D: -
J: TRBJ1-6
CDR3: CASSFGGTNEVPLHF
DNA: TGCGCCAGCAGCTTTGGTGGGACAAACGAGGTACCCCTCCACTTT

V: TRBV12-3/TRBV12-4
size: few
D: TRBD2
J: TRBJ2-7
CDR3: CASSRTSGNQRGEQYF
DNA: TGTGCCAGCAGCCGGACTAGCGGGAATCAGAGGGGTGAGCAGTACTTC

V: TRBV20-1
size: -
D: -
J: TRBJ2-7
CDR3: CSAPSWGPGDYEQYF
DNA: TGCAGTGCCCCGAGTTGGGGCCCAGGGGACTACGAGCAGTACTTC

V: TRBV7-8
size: -
D: TRBD2
J: TRBJ2-7
CDR3: CVSSLAGTSVAYEQYF
DNA: TGTGTCAGCAGCTTAGCAGGGACTAGCGTTGCCTACGAGCAGTACTTC

V: TRBV19
size: few
D: TRBD2
J: TRBJ2-7
CDR3: CASSIFGTSSYEQYF
DNA: TGTGCCAGTAGTATTTTCGGGACTAGTTCCTACGAGCAGTACTTC

V: TRBV30
size: few
D: TRBD1
J: TRBJ1-5
CDR3: CAWSPGTGTRNQPQHF
DNA: TGTGCCTGGAGCCCGGGGACAGGGACGCGCAATCAGCCCCAGCATTTT

V: TRBV7-2
size: few
D: -
J: TRBJ2-1
CDR3: CASSLAQGVPQFF
DNA: TGTGCCAGCAGCTTAGCCCAGGGTGTGCCCCAGTTCTTC

V: TRBV5-1
size: -
D: -
J: TRBJ1-4
CDR3: CASKGDPASEKLFF
DNA: TGCGCCAGCAAAGGGGATCCAGCAAGTGAAAAACTGTTTTTT

V: TRBV24-1
size: many
D: -
J: TRBJ2-5
CDR3: CATSGREPQETQYF
DNA: TGTGCCACCAGTGGTCGCGAACCTCAAGAGACCCAGTACTTC

V: TRBV29-1
size: few
D: -
J: TRBJ1-1
CDR3: CSVNEAFF
DNA: TGCAGCGTCAACGAGGCTTTCTTT